This TCR beta chain is drawn from a study of control samples from healthy donors and cancer patients. Here immunoSEQ multiplex PCR was the method, and the copy in TCRdb shows in-frame clones only, minus some. Among some 150,000 clones listed, roughly 94% were seen once. The germline V and J ends were trimmed by 0 bases and 4 bases, with 13 bases remaining between them. Germline V gene sequence: CDR1 SGHAT, CDR2 FQNNGV. The CDR3 has 16 residues. The chain is built from TRBV11-2 and TRBJ1-3; D is unclear. The sample taken for sequencing was PBMCs. The source is a man aged 60 to 75 with colorectal cancer. For the CDR3, the DNA is TGTGCCAGCAGCTTAGATTGGCGGGTTGGAGGAAACACCATATATTTT. It translates to CASSLDWRVGGNTIYF.